Reported below is one TCR beta chain. No antigen is known for it. The input lacks base qualities; no much larger clone sits a single base away. The intended sense of this specimen's time point label: baseline before first vaccination. Vaccinee samples were obtained from the UK trials COV001 and COV002, which included a single-blind randomized controlled phase 2/3 trial of AZD1222 (ChAdOx1 nCoV-19) in healthy adults. For TCRbeta chain sequencing, PBMC samples from trial participants were taken at day 0 and at day 28 after the second dose. The data originate from a study of T cell responses to AZD1222 COVID-19 vaccine (dated by TCRdb to about 2021). Regarding the research as a whole: AZD1222 recipients with second doses at about 4 weeks or about 12 weeks were pooled, because spike-specific TCR depth and breadth did not differ between schedules. Trial participants were enrolled by age into subgroups of 18-55, 56-69 and 70-plus years, and 148, 28 and 57 TCR-sequenced participants, respectively, were included in these subgroups. TCR sequencing covered roughly 230 trial participants: 200 to 220 given two doses of AZD1222 and 26 given two doses of MenACWY control vaccine.

Trimming costs V 1 base and J 6 bases, and their ends lie 12 bases apart. Inclusive of the bounding cysteine and phenylalanine, the CDR3 is 14 residues long. Kept here is only the CDR3 DNA, which spans 42 bases and is read in frame from base 1. CDR1 and CDR2, per the germline V gene, are LGHNA and YNFKEQ. The CDR3 regions of human TCRbeta chains were subjected to immunosequencing. The source study handled its data this way. TCRs in the repertoires were compared against a reference library of SARS-CoV-2-specific TCRs that had been generated with the MIRA antigen-specificity platform. Breadth was defined as the fraction of unique TCRs that were SARS-CoV-2-associated, and depth was defined as the fraction of total T cells that were SARS-CoV-2-associated. Each spike-specific TCR was assigned to its reactive spike region and to a CD4 or CD8 class using the MIRA data. Log10-transformed breadth and depth values were compared by one-way ANOVA with Sidak's multiple comparisons tests. This immuneACCESS table, as held by TCRdb, lists in-frame sequences with V and J called but not all clones. Of the missing ones, under half trace to an unresolved V gene in checked studies; the others have no known cause. The V and J calls and clone size were taken over from that table, and D and trimming were inferred from the DNA. Present in this sample are under 110,000 clones, less than 90% of which were seen just once. The top ten hold more than 15% of the sample.

Study-wide conclusions, independent of this receptor: After two AZD1222 doses, both the breadth and the depth of spike-specific TCRs were significantly higher than at day 0 and than in MenACWY recipients. Because no samples from the day 14 peak response were available, repertoires could be characterized only after the peak T cell response. Participants were mostly white British and included more females than males, and it was suggested by the authors that clonal diversity may have been underestimated. CD4 TCRs associated with the vaccine covered the entire spike protein, and the dominant responses were in regions 160-218 and 743-854. Conclusions about previously exposed vaccinees are limited because only six or seven AZD1222 recipients were SARS-CoV-2 seropositive at baseline. In the small 56-69-year group, the increase in depth fell short of significance, most likely because of low power. Reportedly, almost half of the unique spike-specific TCRs recognized epitopes lying outside the regions that are mutated in the B.1.351 and B.1.1.7 variants.

The clonotype originates from an adult in good health. This receptor chain uses TRBV4-2 and TRBJ1-1; TRBD1 might be the D gene, on 5 matching bases. Sequencing was performed on peripheral blood, taken on day 0 of AZD1222 vaccination. The DNA reads TGTGCCAGCAGCCAAGGAGGGGCTCAGGCTGAAGCTTTCTTT. Translated, it reads CASSQGGAQAEAFF.